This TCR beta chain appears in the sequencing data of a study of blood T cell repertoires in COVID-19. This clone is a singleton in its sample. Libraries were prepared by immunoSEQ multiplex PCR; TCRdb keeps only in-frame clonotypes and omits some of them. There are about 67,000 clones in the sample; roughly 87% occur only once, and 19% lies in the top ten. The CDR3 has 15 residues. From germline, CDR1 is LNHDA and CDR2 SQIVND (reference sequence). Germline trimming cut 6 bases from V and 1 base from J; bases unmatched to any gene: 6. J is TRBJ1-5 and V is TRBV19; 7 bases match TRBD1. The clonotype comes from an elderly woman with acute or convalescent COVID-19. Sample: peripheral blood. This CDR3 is CASSDGTASNQPQHF. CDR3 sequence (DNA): TGTGCCAGTAGCGACGGGACAGCGAGCAATCAGCCCCAGCATTTT.